The source of this T cell receptor (beta chain) is a study of cytomegalovirus exposure and HLA in healthy donors. At the level of the study: The 90 to 150 validation repertoires, a later analysis reported, used the same platform as the roughly 710 first-cohort repertoires.

The CDR3 has 15 residues. Germline-derived CDR1 and CDR2 are LGHNA and YSLEER. V was pared by 0 bases and J by 5 bases, with 5 bases of the junction left unmatched. The assay was immunoSEQ multiplex PCR, and TCRdb's table has in-frame clones only and misses some. The table includes about 140,000 clones, 88% detected once. On this clone: No antigen is known for it.

Study-level points and caveats: Reports showed the classifier diagnosing cytomegalovirus status with high specificity and sensitivity.

This TCR was recovered from a woman under 30 in good health and CMV-seropositive. The chain carries TRBV4-3 and TRBJ2-7, with 9 bases fitting TRBD1. Sequencing was carried out using PBMCs. CDR3 loop: CASSQDLRTGDEQYF. The DNA for the CDR3 is TGCGCCAGCAGCCAAGATTTGCGGACAGGGGACGAGCAGTACTTC.